The sequence of this T cell receptor beta chain was determined in a study of blood T cell repertoires in COVID-19. Study-level background: Some COVID-19 samples were acute and others convalescent; all came from the United States, Italy and Spain.

As handled by the study authors: Amplification from reference gene primers served as the basis for estimated nucleated cell counts. TCRdb's table, derived via immunoSEQ multiplex PCR, lists solely in-frame clones and lacks some. The DNA gave D and trimming, while V, J and clone size come from that table. The sample has around 100,000 clones; approximately 85% are singletons. The length of the CDR3 is 15 residues. CDR1 and CDR2 (germline): MNHEY, SVGAGI. With 2 bases removed from V and 1 base from J, the gap between germline ends came to 11 bases. The clonotype originates from a man aged 35-49 years with acute or convalescent COVID-19. The sample consisted of peripheral blood. This chain connects TRBV6-5 to TRBJ1-1; TRBD1 might be the D (5 bases). The CDR3 spells CASSYHLRGNTEAFF. CDR3 DNA: TGTGCCAGCAGTTACCACCTAAGGGGGAACACTGAAGCTTTCTTT.